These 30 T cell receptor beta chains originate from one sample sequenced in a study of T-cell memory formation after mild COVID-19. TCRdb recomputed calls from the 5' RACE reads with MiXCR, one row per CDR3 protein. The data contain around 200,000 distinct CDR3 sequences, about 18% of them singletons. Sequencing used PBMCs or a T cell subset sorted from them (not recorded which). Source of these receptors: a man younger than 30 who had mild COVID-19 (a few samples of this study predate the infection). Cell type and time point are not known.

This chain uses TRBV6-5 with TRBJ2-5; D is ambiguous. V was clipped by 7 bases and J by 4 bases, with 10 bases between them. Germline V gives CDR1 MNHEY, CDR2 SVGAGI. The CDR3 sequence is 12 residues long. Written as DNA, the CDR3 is TGTGCCAGCACCTCTATTGGAGAGACCCAGTACTTC. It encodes CASTSIGETQYF.

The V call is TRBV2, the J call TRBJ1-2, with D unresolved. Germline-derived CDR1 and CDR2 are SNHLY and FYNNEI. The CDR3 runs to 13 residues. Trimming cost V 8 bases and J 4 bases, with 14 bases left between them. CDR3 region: CASSQTPSYGYTF. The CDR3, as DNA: TGTGCCAGCTCGCAAACACCCAGCTATGGCTACACCTTC.

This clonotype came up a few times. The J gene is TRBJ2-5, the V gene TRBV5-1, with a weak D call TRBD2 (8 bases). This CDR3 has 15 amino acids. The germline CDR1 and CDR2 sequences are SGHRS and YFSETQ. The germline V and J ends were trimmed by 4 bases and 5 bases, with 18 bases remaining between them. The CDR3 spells CASSPGGTQGETQYF. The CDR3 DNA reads TGCGCCAGCAGCCCGGGAGGGACACAGGGGGAGACCCAGTACTTC.

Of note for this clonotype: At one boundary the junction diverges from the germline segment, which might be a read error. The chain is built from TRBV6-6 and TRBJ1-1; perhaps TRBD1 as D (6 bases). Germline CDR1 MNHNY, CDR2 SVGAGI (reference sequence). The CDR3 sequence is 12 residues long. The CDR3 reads CASRGAAPRPFF. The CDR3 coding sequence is TGTGCCAGCAGGGGGGCAGCGCCCCGGCCCTTTTTT.

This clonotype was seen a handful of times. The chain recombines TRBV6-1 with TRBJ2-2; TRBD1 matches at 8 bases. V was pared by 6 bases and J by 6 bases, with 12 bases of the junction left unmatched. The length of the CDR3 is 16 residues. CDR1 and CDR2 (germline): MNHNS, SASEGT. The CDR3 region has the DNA TGTGCCAGCAGGATAGACCAGGGGGCAGGGGCCGGGGAGCTGTTTTTT. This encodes CASRIDQGAGAGELFF.

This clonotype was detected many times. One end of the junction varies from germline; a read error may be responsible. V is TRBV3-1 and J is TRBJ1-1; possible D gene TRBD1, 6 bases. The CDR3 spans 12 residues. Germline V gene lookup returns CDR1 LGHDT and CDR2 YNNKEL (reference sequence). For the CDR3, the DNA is TGCGCCAGCAGCAGGGGGAACACTGAAGCTTTCTTT. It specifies CASSRGNTEAFF. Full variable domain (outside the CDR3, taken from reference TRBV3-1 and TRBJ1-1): DTAVSQTPKYLVTQMGNDKSIKCEQNLGHDTMYWYKQDSKKFLKIMFSYNNKELIINETVPNRFSPKSPDKAHLNLHINSLELGDSAVYFCASSRGNTEAFFGQGTRLTVV.

CDR3 region: CASSDDRQPQHF. CDR3 bases: TGTGCCAGTAGTGACGACCGACAGCCCCAGCATTTT. This chain connects TRBV19 to TRBJ1-5, with unresolved D. Germline V gene lookup returns CDR1 LNHDA and CDR2 SQIVND (reference sequence). The length of the CDR3 is 12 residues. V lost 5 bases, J lost 7 bases, and 9 bases lay in between.

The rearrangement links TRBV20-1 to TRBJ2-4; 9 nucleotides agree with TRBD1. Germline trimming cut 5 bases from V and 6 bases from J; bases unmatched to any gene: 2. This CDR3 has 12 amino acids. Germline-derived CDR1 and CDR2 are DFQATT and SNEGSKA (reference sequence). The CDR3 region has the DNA TGCAGTGCTGACAGGGGGGGAAACATTCAGTACTTC. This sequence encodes CSADRGGNIQYF.

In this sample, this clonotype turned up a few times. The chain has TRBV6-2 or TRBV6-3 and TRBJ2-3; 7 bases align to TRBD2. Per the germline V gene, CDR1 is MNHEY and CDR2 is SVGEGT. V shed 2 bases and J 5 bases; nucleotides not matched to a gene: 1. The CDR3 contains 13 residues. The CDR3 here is CASSYSGVDTQYF. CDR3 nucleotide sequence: TGTGCCAGCAGTTACAGCGGGGTAGATACGCAGTATTTT.

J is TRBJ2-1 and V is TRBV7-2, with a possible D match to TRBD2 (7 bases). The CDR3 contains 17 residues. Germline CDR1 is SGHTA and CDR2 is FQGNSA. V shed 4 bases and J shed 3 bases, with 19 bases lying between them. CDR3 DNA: TGTGCCAGCAGCTCCCGGGGAGGGGGGGCCTTCTACAATGAGCAGTTCTTC. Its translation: CASSSRGGGAFYNEQFF.

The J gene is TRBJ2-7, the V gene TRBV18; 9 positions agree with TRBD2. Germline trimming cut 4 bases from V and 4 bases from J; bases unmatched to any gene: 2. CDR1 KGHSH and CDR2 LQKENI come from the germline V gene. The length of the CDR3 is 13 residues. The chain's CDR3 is CASSLGLAYEQYF. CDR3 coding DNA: TGTGCCAGCTCACTCGGACTAGCGTACGAGCAGTACTTC.

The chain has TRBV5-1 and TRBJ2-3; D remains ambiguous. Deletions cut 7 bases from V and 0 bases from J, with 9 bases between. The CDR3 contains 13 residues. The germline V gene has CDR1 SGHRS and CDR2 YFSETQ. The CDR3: CASGEVSTDTQYF. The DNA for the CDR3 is TGCGCCAGCGGAGAAGTAAGCACAGATACGCAGTATTTT.

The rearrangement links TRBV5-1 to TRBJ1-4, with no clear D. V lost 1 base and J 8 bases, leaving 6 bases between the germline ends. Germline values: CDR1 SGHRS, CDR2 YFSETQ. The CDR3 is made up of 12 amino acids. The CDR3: CASSLPGEKLFF. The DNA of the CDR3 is TGCGCCAGCAGCTTGCCAGGCGAAAAACTGTTTTTT. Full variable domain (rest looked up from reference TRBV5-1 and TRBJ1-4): KAGVTQTPRYLIKTRGQQVTLSCSPISGHRSVSWYQQTPGQGLQFLFEYFSETQRNKGNFPGRFSGRQFSNSRSEMNVSTLELGDSALYLCASSLPGEKLFFGSGTQLSVL.

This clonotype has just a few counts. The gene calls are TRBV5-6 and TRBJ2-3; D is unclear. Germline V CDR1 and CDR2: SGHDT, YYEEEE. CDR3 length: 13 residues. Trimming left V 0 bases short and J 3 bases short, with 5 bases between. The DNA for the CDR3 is TGTGCCAGCAGCTTGGAACAGACAGATACGCAGTATTTT. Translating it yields CASSLEQTDTQYF. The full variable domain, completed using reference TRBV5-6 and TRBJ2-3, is DAGVTQSPTHLIKTRGQQVTLRCSPKSGHDTVSWYQQALGQGPQFIFQYYEEEERQRGNFPDRFSGHQFPNYSSELNVNALLLGDSALYLCASSLEQTDTQYFGPGTRLTVL.

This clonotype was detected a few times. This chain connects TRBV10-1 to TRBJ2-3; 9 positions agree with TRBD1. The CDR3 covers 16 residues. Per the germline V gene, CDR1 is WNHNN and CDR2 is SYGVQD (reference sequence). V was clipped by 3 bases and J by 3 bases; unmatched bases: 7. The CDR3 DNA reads TGCGCCAGCAGTGACTGGACAGGGGCACTGACAGATACGCAGTATTTT. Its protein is CASSDWTGALTDTQYF.

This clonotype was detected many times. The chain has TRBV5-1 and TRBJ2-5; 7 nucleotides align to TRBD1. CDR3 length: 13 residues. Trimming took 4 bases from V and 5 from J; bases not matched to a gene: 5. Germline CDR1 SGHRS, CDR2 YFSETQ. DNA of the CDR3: TGCGCCAGCAGCACGGGACAGTGGGAGACCCAGTACTTC. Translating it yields CASSTGQWETQYF.

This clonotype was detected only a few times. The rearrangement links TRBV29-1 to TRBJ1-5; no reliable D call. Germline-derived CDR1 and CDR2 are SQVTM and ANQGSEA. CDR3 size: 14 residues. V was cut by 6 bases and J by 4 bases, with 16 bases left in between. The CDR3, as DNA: TGCAGCGTAGCCGTGGACGGGAAAAATCAGCCCCAGCATTTT. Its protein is CSVAVDGKNQPQHF.

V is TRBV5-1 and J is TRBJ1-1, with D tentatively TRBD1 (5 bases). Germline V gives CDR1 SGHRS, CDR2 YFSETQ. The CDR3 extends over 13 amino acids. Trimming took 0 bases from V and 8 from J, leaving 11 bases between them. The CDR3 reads CASSLGGASEAFF. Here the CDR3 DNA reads TGCGCCAGCAGCTTGGGTGGGGCTTCGGAAGCTTTCTTT.

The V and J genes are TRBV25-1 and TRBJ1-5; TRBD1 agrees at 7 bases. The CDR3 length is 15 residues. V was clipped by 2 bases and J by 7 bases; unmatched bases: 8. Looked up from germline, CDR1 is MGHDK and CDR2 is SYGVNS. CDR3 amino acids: CASSEGGRGEQPQHF. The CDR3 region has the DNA TGTGCCAGCAGTGAAGGAGGCAGGGGGGAACAGCCCCAGCATTTT.

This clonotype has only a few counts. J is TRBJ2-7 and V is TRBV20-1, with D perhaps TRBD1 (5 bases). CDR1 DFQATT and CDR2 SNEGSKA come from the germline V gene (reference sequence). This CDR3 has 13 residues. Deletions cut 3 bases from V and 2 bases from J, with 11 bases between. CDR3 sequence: CSASSDRTYEQYV. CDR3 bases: TGCAGTGCTAGCTCCGACAGAACCTACGAGCAGTACGTC.

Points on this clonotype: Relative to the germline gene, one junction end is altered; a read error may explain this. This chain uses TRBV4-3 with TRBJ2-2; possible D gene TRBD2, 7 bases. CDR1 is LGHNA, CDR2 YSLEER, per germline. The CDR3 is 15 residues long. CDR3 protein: CASSQAGTPGRELIF. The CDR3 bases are TGCGCCAGCAGCCAGGCCGGGACACCCGGGCGGGAGCTGATTTTT.

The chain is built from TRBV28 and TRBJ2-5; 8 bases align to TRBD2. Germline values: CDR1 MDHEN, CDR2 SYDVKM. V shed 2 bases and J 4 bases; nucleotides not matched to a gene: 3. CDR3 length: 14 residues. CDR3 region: CASSLRSGGETQYF. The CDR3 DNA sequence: TGTGCCAGCAGTTTAAGAAGCGGGGGAGAGACCCAGTACTTC. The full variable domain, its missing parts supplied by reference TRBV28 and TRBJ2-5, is DVKVTQSSRYLVKRTGEKVFLECVQDMDHENMFWYRQDPGLGLRLIYFSYDVKMKEKGDIPEGYSVSREKKERFSLILESASTNQTSMYLCASSLRSGGETQYFGPGTRLLVL.

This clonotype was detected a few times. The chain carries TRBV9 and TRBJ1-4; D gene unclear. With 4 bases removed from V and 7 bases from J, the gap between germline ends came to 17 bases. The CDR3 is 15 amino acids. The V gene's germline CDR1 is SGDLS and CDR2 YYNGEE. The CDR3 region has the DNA TGTGCCAGCAGCCCAAGCGGGTGGGGAAGTGAAAAACTGTTTTTT. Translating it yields CASSPSGWGSEKLFF.

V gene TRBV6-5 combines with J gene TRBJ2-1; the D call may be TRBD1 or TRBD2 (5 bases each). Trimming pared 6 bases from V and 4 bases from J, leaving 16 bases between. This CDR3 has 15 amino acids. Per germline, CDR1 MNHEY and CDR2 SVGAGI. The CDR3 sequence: CASRLGPGPYNEQFF. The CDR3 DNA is TGTGCCAGCAGACTAGGTCCGGGACCGTACAATGAGCAGTTCTTC.

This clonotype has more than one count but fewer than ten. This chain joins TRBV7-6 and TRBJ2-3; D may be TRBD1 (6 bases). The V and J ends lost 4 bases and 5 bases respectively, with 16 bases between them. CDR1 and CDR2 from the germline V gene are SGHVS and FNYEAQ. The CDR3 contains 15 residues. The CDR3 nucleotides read TGTGCCAGCAGCTACCTGACTGGGGGCGGAGATACGCAGTATTTT. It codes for CASSYLTGGGDTQYF.

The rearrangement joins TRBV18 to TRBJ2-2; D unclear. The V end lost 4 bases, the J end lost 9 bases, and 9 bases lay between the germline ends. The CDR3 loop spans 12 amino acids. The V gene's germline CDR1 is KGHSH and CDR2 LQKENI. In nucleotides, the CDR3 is TGTGCCAGCTCACGAGTGGATCGGGAGCTGTTTTTT. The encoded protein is CASSRVDRELFF.

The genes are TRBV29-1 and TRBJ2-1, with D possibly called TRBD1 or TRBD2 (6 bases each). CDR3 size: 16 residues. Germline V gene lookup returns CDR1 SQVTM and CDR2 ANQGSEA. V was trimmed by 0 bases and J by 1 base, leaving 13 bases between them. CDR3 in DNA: TGCAGCGTTGAAGATGAGTGGGGGGCGTCCTACAATGAGCAGTTCTTC. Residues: CSVEDEWGASYNEQFF.

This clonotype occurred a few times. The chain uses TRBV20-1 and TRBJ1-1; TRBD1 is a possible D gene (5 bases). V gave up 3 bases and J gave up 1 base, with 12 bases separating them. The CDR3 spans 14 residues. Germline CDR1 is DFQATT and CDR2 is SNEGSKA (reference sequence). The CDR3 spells CSASKSGPNTEAFF. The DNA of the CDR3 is TGCAGTGCTAGTAAGTCAGGGCCGAACACTGAAGCTTTCTTT.

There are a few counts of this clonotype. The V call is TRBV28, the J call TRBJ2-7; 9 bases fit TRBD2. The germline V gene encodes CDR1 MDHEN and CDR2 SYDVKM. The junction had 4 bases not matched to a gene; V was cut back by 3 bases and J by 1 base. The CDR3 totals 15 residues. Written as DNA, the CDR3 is TGTGCCAGCAGTTTGCCCAGCGGGGGGTCCTACGAGCAGTACGTC. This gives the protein CASSLPSGGSYEQYV.

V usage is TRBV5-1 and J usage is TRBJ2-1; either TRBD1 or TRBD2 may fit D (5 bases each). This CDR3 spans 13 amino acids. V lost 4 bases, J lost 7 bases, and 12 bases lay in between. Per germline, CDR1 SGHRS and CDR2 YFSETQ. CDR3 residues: CASSLGWGNEQFF. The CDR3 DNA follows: TGCGCCAGCAGCCTCGGATGGGGGAATGAGCAGTTCTTC.